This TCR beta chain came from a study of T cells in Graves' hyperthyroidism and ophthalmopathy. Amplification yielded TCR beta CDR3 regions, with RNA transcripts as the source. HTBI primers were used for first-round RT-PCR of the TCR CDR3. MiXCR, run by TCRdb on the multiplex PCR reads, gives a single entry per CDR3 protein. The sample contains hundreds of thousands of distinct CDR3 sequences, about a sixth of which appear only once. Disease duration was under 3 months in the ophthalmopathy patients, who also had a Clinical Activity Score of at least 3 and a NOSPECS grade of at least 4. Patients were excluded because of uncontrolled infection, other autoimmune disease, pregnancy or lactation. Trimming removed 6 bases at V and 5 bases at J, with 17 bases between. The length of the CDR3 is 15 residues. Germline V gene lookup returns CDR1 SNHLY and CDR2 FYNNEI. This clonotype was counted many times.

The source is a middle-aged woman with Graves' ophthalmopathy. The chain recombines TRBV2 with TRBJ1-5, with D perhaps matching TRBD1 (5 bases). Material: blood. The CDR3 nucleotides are TGTGCCAGCAGGGAGGGGTTGGGGTTGGATCAGCCCCAGCATTTT. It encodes CASREGLGLDQPQHF. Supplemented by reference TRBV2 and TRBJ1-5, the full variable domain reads EPEVTQTPSHQVTQMGQEVILRCVPISNHLYFYWYRQILGQKVEFLVSFYNNEISEKSEIFDDQFSVERPDGSNFTLKIRSTKLEDSAMYFCASREGLGLDQPQHFGDGTRLSIL.